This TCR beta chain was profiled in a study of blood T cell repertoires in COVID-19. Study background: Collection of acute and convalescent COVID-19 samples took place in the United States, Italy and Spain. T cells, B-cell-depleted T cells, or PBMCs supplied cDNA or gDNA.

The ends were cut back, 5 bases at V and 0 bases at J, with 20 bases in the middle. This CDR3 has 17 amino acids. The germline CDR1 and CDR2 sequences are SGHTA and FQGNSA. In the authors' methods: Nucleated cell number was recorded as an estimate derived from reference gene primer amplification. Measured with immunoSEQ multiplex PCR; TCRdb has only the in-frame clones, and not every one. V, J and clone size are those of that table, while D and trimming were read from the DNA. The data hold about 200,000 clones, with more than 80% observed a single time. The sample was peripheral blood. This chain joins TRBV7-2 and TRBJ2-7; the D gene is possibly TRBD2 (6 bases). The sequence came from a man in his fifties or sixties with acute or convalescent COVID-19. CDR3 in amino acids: CASSTRQMREVSYEQYF. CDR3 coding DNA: TGTGCCAGCAGCACCAGACAAATGAGGGAGGTCTCCTACGAGCAGTACTTC.